This TCR beta chain was sequenced during a study of T cell repertoires in cytomegalovirus infection. There are many counts of this clonotype. TCRdb re-called the reads with MiXCR, one entry per CDR3 protein. This table holds about 250,000 distinct CDR3 sequences, around an eighth found once. This CDR3 is 14 amino acids long. CDR1 is SGHTA, CDR2 FQGNSA, per germline. Trimming shortened V by 0 bases and J by 5 bases, and 8 bases separated the two germline ends. This chain links TRBV7-2 with TRBJ2-1; no clear D. The receptor was isolated from a human donor in good health (CMV status not recorded). Some clones in this sample may be carry-over from other donors' samples. What was sequenced was PBMCs. In DNA, the CDR3 is TGTGCCAGCAGCTTAGCGGGATCCGACAATGAGCAGTTCTTC. Residues: CASSLAGSDNEQFF.